The rows below give T cell receptor beta chains drawn from one sample of a study of vaccination effects on CD4 cells after COVID-19. The antigens for these receptors are not known. Clones were read by immunoSEQ multiplex PCR, and TCRdb kept only the in-frame ones, dropping some. This table has around 47,000 clones, approximately 72% appearing once. The specimen was CD4+ T cells from PBMCs cultured without peptide, collected after COVID-19 vaccination. The receptors derive from a human donor who received a COVID-19 vaccine. The CDR3 runs from the conserved cysteine through the conserved F or W. The D gene is left open where the match is weak. Size is omitted from some rows. Given values are once, few, many or a class for expanded clones.

J | length | V | D | size | CDR3 | DNA
TRBJ1-5 | 12 | TRBV7-2 | TRBD1 | - | CASSPRGQPQHF | TGTGCCAGCAGTCCCAGGGGGCAGCCCCAGCATTTT
TRBJ2-1 | 13 | TRBV4-2 | - | - | CASSQDPGYEQFF | TGTGCCAGCAGCCAAGATCCGGGTTATGAGCAGTTCTTC
TRBJ1-2 | 13 | TRBV18 | - | - | CASSPGGRYGYTF | TGTGCCAGCTCACCAGGGGGGCGTTATGGCTACACCTTC
TRBJ2-7 | 14 | TRBV7-8 | TRBD1 | once | CASSPGQGNYEQYF | TGTGCCAGCAGCCCGGGACAGGGGAACTACGAGCAGTACTTC
TRBJ2-3 | 16 | TRBV24-1 | TRBD1 | - | CATSDSGTGASNTQYF | TGTGCCACCAGTGACAGTGGGACAGGGGCTTCAAATACGCAGTATTTT
TRBJ2-1 | 13 | TRBV2 | - | few | CASSDRQGNEQFF | TGTGCCAGCAGTGATCGCCAGGGAAATGAGCAGTTCTTC
TRBJ2-3 | 16 | TRBV3-1/TRBV3-2 | TRBD1 | - | CASSQVGGGRTDTQYF | TGTGCCAGCAGCCAAGTAGGGGGCGGCCGCACAGATACGCAGTATTTT
TRBJ2-1 | 15 | TRBV11-1 | - | - | CASSLMSGPYNEQFF | TGTGCCAGCAGCTTAATGAGCGGTCCCTACAATGAGCAGTTCTTC
TRBJ2-3 | 17 | TRBV27 | TRBD2 | - | CASSLVVAGGPSDTQYF | TGTGCCAGCAGTTTAGTGGTAGCGGGGGGGCCTTCGGATACGCAGTATTTT
TRBJ1-5 | 13 | TRBV30 | - | few | CAWRRDLNQPQHF | TGTGCCTGGAGACGGGACCTCAATCAGCCCCAGCATTTT
TRBJ2-1 | 18 | TRBV27 | TRBD1 | few | CASSSAYLRDRSYNEQFF | TGTGCCAGCAGTTCTGCCTACCTCCGGGACAGAAGCTACAATGAGCAGTTCTTC
TRBJ1-1 | 17 | TRBV7-9 | - | - | CASSLGGTENLNTEAFF | TGTGCCAGCAGCTTAGGAGGGACGGAAAATTTGAACACTGAAGCTTTCTTT
TRBJ2-3 | 17 | TRBV6-2/TRBV6-3 | TRBD2 | - | CASSYIGGRWGTDTQYF | TGTGCCAGCAGTTACATCGGCGGGAGATGGGGCACAGATACGCAGTATTTT
TRBJ2-6 | 14 | TRBV5-1 | - | - | CATSESPGANVLTF | TGCGCCACCTCCGAGAGTCCTGGGGCCAACGTCCTGACTTTC
TRBJ1-6 | 12 | TRBV10-3 | - | - | CATDDRNSPLHF | TGTGCCACGGACGATAGGAATTCACCCCTCCACTTT
TRBJ2-7 | 15 | TRBV4-2 | - | once | CASSQDIAPSYEQYF | TGTGCCAGCAGCCAAGACATAGCGCCGTCCTACGAGCAGTACTTC
TRBJ1-1 | 16 | TRBV10-1 | TRBD1 | - | CASKPGQGGMNTEAFF | TGCGCCAGCAAGCCGGGACAGGGCGGCATGAACACTGAAGCTTTCTTT
TRBJ1-1 | 14 | TRBV6-5 | - | - | CASSYTGYSTEAFF | TGTGCCAGCAGTTACACAGGGTATTCCACTGAAGCTTTCTTT
TRBJ1-6 | 13 | TRBV12-3/TRBV12-4 | - | - | CASSRGTRSPLHF | TGTGCCAGCAGTCGGGGGACAAGATCACCCCTCCACTTT
TRBJ2-3 | 17 | TRBV5-1 | TRBD2 | - | CASSLGLAGGRTDTQYF | TGCGCCAGCAGCCTGGGACTAGCGGGGGGACGGACAGATACGCAGTATTTT
TRBJ1-2 | 13 | TRBV7-2 | - | few | CASSRDRAYGYTF | TGTGCCAGCAGCCGTGACAGAGCCTATGGCTACACCTTC
TRBJ1-1 | 13 | TRBV19 | - | - | CASSIGDLTEAFF | TGTGCCAGTAGTATCGGCGATCTCACTGAAGCTTTCTTT
TRBJ1-6 | 14 | TRBV9 | - | - | CASNLGANNSPLHF | TGTGCCAGCAACCTAGGGGCAAATAATTCACCCCTCCACTTT
TRBJ2-7 | 15 | TRBV3-1/TRBV3-2 | - | - | CASSPTQSGVYEQYF | TGTGCCAGCAGCCCTACCCAATCAGGGGTCTACGAGCAGTACTTC
TRBJ2-7 | 11 | TRBV20-1 | - | - | CSTGTPYEQYF | TGCAGCACAGGGACCCCCTACGAGCAGTACTTC
TRBJ1-1 | 14 | TRBV27 | - | once | CASSLSQGRTEAFF | TGTGCCAGCAGTTTAAGCCAGGGGCGAACTGAAGCTTTCTTT
TRBJ2-2 | 15 | TRBV9 | - | - | CASSLRSANTGELFF | TGTGCCAGCAGCCTTAGGAGCGCGAACACCGGGGAGCTGTTTTTT
TRBJ2-5 | 14 | TRBV6-5 | - | - | CASRRSQHQETQYF | TGTGCCAGCAGGAGGTCGCAGCATCAAGAGACCCAGTACTTC
TRBJ1-1 | 12 | TRBV2 | - | few | CASRGPGGVAFF | TGTGCCAGCAGGGGTCCCGGGGGCGTAGCTTTCTTT
TRBJ2-1 | 15 | TRBV27 | - | few | CASAPRDLPGNEQFF | TGTGCCTCCGCCCCGCGGGACCTGCCCGGCAATGAGCAGTTCTTC
TRBJ1-1 | 12 | TRBV12-3/TRBV12-4 | - | - | CASSLYRLGAFF | TGTGCCAGCAGCCTCTACAGGTTAGGAGCTTTCTTT
TRBJ2-1 | 17 | TRBV5-6 | TRBD2 | - | CASSRGLAGGQLHEQFF | TGTGCCAGCAGCCGAGGACTAGCGGGGGGGCAGTTACATGAGCAGTTCTTC
TRBJ2-5 | 16 | TRBV3-1/TRBV3-2 | TRBD2 | - | CASVLTREGWGETQYF | TGTGCCAGCGTCCTGACGCGGGAGGGTTGGGGAGAGACCCAGTACTTC
TRBJ1-3 | 16 | TRBV6-2/TRBV6-3 | - | - | CASSPGRINSGNTIYF | TGTGCCAGCAGCCCTGGACGGATTAACTCTGGAAACACCATATATTTT
TRBJ1-1 | 13 | TRBV16 | - | - | CASSQGRNTEAFF | TGTGCCAGCAGCCAAGGGAGGAACACTGAAGCTTTCTTT
TRBJ1-6 | 14 | TRBV19 | TRBD1 | - | CASRTGISNSPLHF | TGTGCCAGTAGGACAGGGATTTCAAATTCACCCCTCCACTTT
TRBJ2-7 | 15 | TRBV6-4 | - | - | CASTNSSDVGYEQYF | TGTGCCAGCACCAACTCGTCGGACGTCGGCTACGAGCAGTACTTC
TRBJ2-7 | 11 | TRBV30 | - | - | CAWSVTREQYF | TGTGCCTGGAGTGTAACGAGAGAGCAGTACTTC
TRBJ1-3 | 15 | TRBV25-1 | - | - | CASSDPKGSGNTIYF | TGTGCCAGCAGTGACCCCAAAGGGAGTGGAAACACCATATATTTT
TRBJ2-5 | 12 | TRBV2 | - | once | CASSNLQETQYF | TGTGCCAGCAGTAACCTACAAGAGACCCAGTACTTC
TRBJ1-1 | 15 | TRBV10-3 | TRBD1 | medium-sized | CAISESGTVNTEAFF | TGTGCCATCAGTGAGTCCGGGACAGTGAACACTGAAGCTTTCTTT
TRBJ2-5 | 14 | TRBV10-3 | - | once | CAISESGGAQTQYF | TGTGCCATCAGTGAGTCGGGGGGGGCTCAGACCCAGTACTTC
TRBJ1-5 | 15 | TRBV5-5 | - | - | CASSLEGSGNQPQHF | TGTGCCAGCAGCTTGGAGGGTAGCGGCAATCAGCCCCAGCATTTT
TRBJ2-5 | 15 | TRBV11-2 | - | once | CASSLSEINQETQYF | TGTGCCAGCAGCTTATCCGAGATTAACCAAGAGACCCAGTACTTC
TRBJ2-5 | 16 | TRBV27 | - | - | CASSLNFVSAQETQYF | TGTGCCAGCAGTTTAAATTTCGTTTCCGCCCAAGAGACCCAGTACTTC
TRBJ2-3 | 16 | TRBV10-2 | - | - | CASSEGTRVNTDTQYF | TGCGCCAGCAGTGAGGGCACCCGGGTAAACACAGATACGCAGTATTTT
TRBJ1-2 | 16 | TRBV5-1 | - | - | CASSSTRGRVAEGYTF | TGCGCCAGCAGTTCAACCAGGGGCAGGGTGGCGGAGGGCTACACCTTC
TRBJ2-2 | 17 | TRBV25-1 | TRBD2 | - | CASSGVRGAENTGELFF | TGTGCCAGCAGTGGCGTGCGGGGGGCGGAGAACACCGGGGAGCTGTTTTTT
TRBJ2-7 | 16 | TRBV18 | - | few | CASSPLIPSSSYEQYF | TGTGCCAGCTCACCACTTATCCCGAGTAGCTCCTACGAGCAGTACTTC
TRBJ1-4 | 13 | TRBV6-5 | - | - | CASRVNDLEKLFF | TGTGCCAGCAGGGTTAATGATTTAGAAAAACTGTTTTTT
TRBJ2-3 | 12 | TRBV5-1 | - | - | CASSPMGDTQYF | TGCGCCAGCAGCCCCATGGGAGATACGCAGTATTTT
TRBJ1-2 | 14 | TRBV6-5 | TRBD1 | - | CASRRPGQGSGYTF | TGTGCCAGCAGACGCCCGGGACAGGGAAGTGGCTACACCTTC
TRBJ1-2 | 17 | TRBV27 | - | - | CASRRGGSWGQGYGYTF | TGTGCCAGCAGGAGGGGGGGGTCCTGGGGGCAGGGATATGGCTACACCTTC